This TCR beta chain was profiled in a study of cytomegalovirus exposure and HLA in healthy donors. Study details: For the roughly 370 genotyped donors, approximately 82% fell within the Caucasian-associated ancestry cluster. Study-level findings and limits: An assumption of roughly uniform sequencing depth across donors underlay the presence/absence analyses. Later work associated roughly 17,000 TCR beta sequences with HLA alleles at 0.05 false discovery rate.

The PCR made use of 60 Vbeta and 13 Jbeta primers. TCRdb keeps only in-frame clones here, not all; method: immunoSEQ multiplex PCR. The data contain a few hundred thousand clones, about 83% of them seen just once; the ten biggest clones take up roughly 10%. Comment on this clone: Its specificity is unknown.

CDR3 length equals 14 residues. V dropped 4 bases and J dropped 3 bases, with 15 bases sitting between them. Per germline, CDR1 GTSNPN and CDR2 SVGIG (reference sequence). The sequenced sample consisted of PBMCs. The receptor comes from a woman aged 50 to 60 in good health and CMV-seropositive. The V gene is TRBV30, the J gene TRBJ1-2; D call uncertain. For the CDR3, the DNA is TGTGCCTGGACGCGCCAGGTGAGGGACTATGGCTACACCTTC. Translation gives CAWTRQVRDYGYTF.